Listed here are 32 T cell receptor beta chains from one sample, sequenced in a study of T cells in Graves' hyperthyroidism and ophthalmopathy. TCR beta CDR3 sequences were amplified from RNA transcripts. Researchers ran a first-round RT-PCR on the TCR CDR3 using the HTBI primer set. Each CDR3 protein is one row after TCRdb ran MiXCR on the multiplex PCR reads. The table records around 800,000 distinct CDR3 sequences, about 38% of them present only once. Material for sequencing was blood. The source is a man younger than 35 with Graves' hyperthyroidism.

The chain employs TRBV14 and TRBJ2-7; TRBD2 matches at 8 bases. The junction had 3 bases not matched to a gene; V was cut back by 0 bases and J by 2 bases. The CDR3 contains 15 residues. Germline V gene sequence: CDR1 SGHDN, CDR2 FVKESK. The DNA for the CDR3 is TGTGCCAGCAGCCAAGAGTTCGGGGGGGCCTACGAGCAGTACTTC. Its translation: CASSQEFGGAYEQYF. The variable domain in full, with the rest retrieved from reference TRBV14 and TRBJ2-7, is EAGVTQFPSHSVIEKGQTVTLRCDPISGHDNLYWYRRVMGKEIKFLLHFVKESKQDESGMPNNRFLAERTGGTYSTLKVQPAELEDSGVYFCASSQEFGGAYEQYFGPGTRLTVT.

This clonotype was detected a few times. V usage is TRBV24-1 and J usage is TRBJ2-3; possible D gene TRBD1, 7 bases. The CDR3 covers 14 residues. Trimming removed 5 bases at V and 6 bases at J, with 14 bases between. Per germline, CDR1 KGHDR and CDR2 SFDVKD. This CDR3 is CATSASTGRDTQYF. The CDR3 DNA follows: TGTGCCACCAGTGCATCGACAGGGAGGGATACGCAGTATTTT.

The chain is built from TRBV5-1 and TRBJ1-1, with 9 bases identical to TRBD1. This CDR3 has 16 residues. Germline-derived CDR1 and CDR2 are SGHRS and YFSETQ. Trimming removed 4 bases from V and 9 bases from J; junction bases left unmatched: 16. The CDR3: CASSLSPGQGGKKAFF. DNA for the CDR3: TGCGCCAGCAGCCTATCACCGGGACAGGGAGGTAAAAAAGCTTTCTTT.

The chain joins TRBV7-9 to TRBJ2-7, with 11 positions matching TRBD2. Germline-derived CDR1 and CDR2 are SEHNR and FQNEAQ (reference sequence). V shed 4 bases and J 1 base; nucleotides not matched to a gene: 9. There are 17 residues in the CDR3. For the CDR3, the DNA is TGTGCCAGCAGCTCTGGGACTAGCGGAGCGGCGTCCTACGAGCAGTACTTC. This translates into CASSSGTSGAASYEQYF.

The table lists this clonotype with many counts. The genes are TRBV19 and TRBJ2-6, with D unclear. The germline gives CDR1 LNHDA, CDR2 SQIVND (reference sequence). V lost 11 bases, J lost 0 bases, and 2 bases lay in between. The CDR3 length is 11 residues. In nucleotides, the CDR3 is TGTGCCTCCTCTGGGGCCAACGTCCTGACTTTC. Encoded protein: CASSGANVLTF.

The chain recombines TRBV7-2 with TRBJ2-2; possibly TRBD1 for D (6 bases). Deletions cut 6 bases from V and 4 bases from J, with 12 bases between. Germline V lookup: CDR1 SGHTA, CDR2 FQGNSA. CDR3 size: 14 residues. The CDR3: CASRDTGITGELFF. CDR3 coding DNA: TGTGCCAGCAGGGACACAGGGATCACCGGGGAGCTGTTTTTT.

This clonotype came up many times. A much larger clone differs from this one at a single base, so this may be a read error. V usage is TRBV9 and J usage is TRBJ1-1, with D unclear. The CDR3 loop spans 13 amino acids. Per the germline V gene, CDR1 is SGDLS and CDR2 is YYNGEE. The V end lost 0 bases, the J end lost 3 bases, and 6 bases lay between the germline ends. The CDR3 DNA is TGTGCCAGCAGCGTAGGGGAGTACACTGAAGCTTTCTTT. As protein: CASSVGEYTEAFF.

Of note for this clonotype: A much larger clone differs by one base, so this may be a read error. The genes are TRBV10-3 and TRBJ1-1, with TRBD1 as a possible D gene (6 bases). This CDR3 contains 14 residues. The V end was cut by 11 bases, the J end by 7 bases, with 23 bases between. Per germline, CDR1 ENHRY and CDR2 SYGVKD. In nucleotides, the CDR3 is TGTGCCGGTAACACCGGGGGCACAACAATTGAAGCTTTCTTT. Translated: CAGNTGGTTIEAFF.

Written as DNA, the CDR3 is TGTGCCAGCAGTTGGAGCGGGGCAGATCTTCCTGGAAACACCTTC. Protein: CASSWSGADLPGNTF. The rearrangement joins TRBV12-3 or TRBV12-4 to TRBJ1-2, with D possibly matching TRBD1 (5 bases). CDR3 length: 15 amino acids. V was trimmed by 4 bases and J by 12 bases, leaving 24 bases between them.

In this sample, this clonotype turned up a few times. This rearrangement joins TRBV7-9 to TRBJ2-5, with a possible D match to TRBD2 (6 bases). The germline CDR1 and CDR2 sequences are SEHNR and FQNEAQ (reference sequence). The CDR3 sequence is 13 residues long. Deletions cut 6 bases from V and 5 bases from J, with 13 bases between. CDR3 protein: CASRGPGEETQYF. CDR3 in DNA: TGTGCCAGCAGGGGGCCGGGGGAGGAGACCCAGTACTTC. The full variable domain, with the rest looked up from reference TRBV7-9 and TRBJ2-5, is DTGVSQNPRHKITKRGQNVTFRCDPISEHNRLYWYRQTLGQGPEFLTYFQNEAQLEKSRLLSDRFSAERPKGSFSTLEIQRTEQGDSAMYLCASRGPGEETQYFGPGTRLLVL.

The genes are TRBV10-3 and TRBJ1-1; D might be TRBD1 (6 bases). The CDR3 is 14 residues long. Germline values: CDR1 ENHRY, CDR2 SYGVKD. Trimming took off 10 bases at V and 0 bases at J, with 15 bases between the two ends. Written as DNA, the CDR3 is TGTGCCAGCACCGTCAGGGGCATGAACACTGAAGCTTTCTTT. Its protein is CASTVRGMNTEAFF.

This clonotype has ten or more counts. V usage is TRBV19 and J usage is TRBJ1-1, with D maybe TRBD1 (6 bases). This CDR3 contains 13 residues. Germline V gene lookup returns CDR1 LNHDA and CDR2 SQIVND (reference sequence). V was cut by 9 bases and J by 2 bases, with 13 bases left in between. The DNA for the CDR3 is TGTGCCAGCGATACAGGGTCTAACACTGAAGCTTTCTTT. The encoded protein is CASDTGSNTEAFF.

The V call is TRBV15, the J call TRBJ2-3; D gene ambiguous. The CDR3 is 15 amino acids. The ends were cut back, 0 bases at V and 8 bases at J, with 15 bases in the middle. Germline CDR1 reads LNHNV; CDR2 reads YYDKDF (reference sequence). In DNA, the CDR3 is TGTGCCACCAGCAGAGAGCCAGGCGCAGGCGGTACGCAGTATTTT. Translated: CATSREPGAGGTQYF.

This clonotype was detected ten times or more. The chain couples TRBV29-1 to TRBJ1-2, with D perhaps TRBD1 (5 bases). The germline V and J ends were trimmed by 1 base and 6 bases, with 12 bases remaining between them. Germline values: CDR1 SQVTM, CDR2 ANQGSEA. This CDR3 comprises 13 residues. The CDR3, as DNA: TGCAGCGTTGAAGTTGGGGGAGGAGATGGCTACACCTTC. Amino acid sequence: CSVEVGGGDGYTF.

The chain links TRBV11-1 to TRBJ2-7; D is perhaps TRBD1 or TRBD2 (5 bases each). The CDR3 spans 14 residues. CDR1 is SGHAT and CDR2 is FQDESV in the germline V gene (reference sequence). Between the trimmed V and J ends, which lost 5 bases and 3 bases, there was a span of 14 bases. The CDR3 bases are TGTGCCAGCAGCGTTCAGCCAGGGAGCTACGAGCAGTACTTC. Protein product: CASSVQPGSYEQYF.

Only a few counts were recorded for this clonotype. J is TRBJ1-1 and V is TRBV20-1; no reliable D call. This CDR3 contains 13 residues. Between the trimmed V and J ends, which lost 3 bases and 3 bases, there was a span of 11 bases. Per the germline V gene, CDR1 is DFQATT and CDR2 is SNEGSKA (reference sequence). For the CDR3, the DNA is TGCAGTGCTAGTCCTTTTTCACACACTGAAGCTTTCTTT. This encodes CSASPFSHTEAFF.

The V gene is TRBV7-9, the J gene TRBJ2-2; no clear D gene. The V end was cut by 5 bases, the J end by 9 bases, with 4 bases between. The CDR3 sequence is 10 residues long. CDR1 and CDR2 (germline): SEHNR, FQNEAQ (reference sequence). CDR3 in DNA: TGTGCCAGCAGCCCGTGGGAGCTGTTTTTT. Its translation is CASSPWELFF.

This chain connects TRBV7-3 to TRBJ1-6, with 11 bases identical to TRBD1. CDR1 and CDR2 (germline): SGHTA, FQGTGA. V shed 6 bases, J shed 11 bases, and the junction held 6 bases outside the gene matches. This CDR3 comprises 14 residues. CDR3 DNA sequence: TGTGCCAGCAGTGACGGGACAGGGGGTACACCCCTCCACTTT. As protein: CASSDGTGGTPLHF.

This chain connects TRBV29-1 to TRBJ2-7, with 11 bases matching TRBD1. Germline V gene sequence: CDR1 SQVTM, CDR2 ANQGSEA. This CDR3 has 15 amino acids. Losses at the gene ends were 3 bases for V and 1 base for J; bases not matched to a gene: 5. The CDR3: CSVDSRDRGSYEQYF. CDR3 bases: TGCAGCGTTGATTCGCGGGACAGGGGGTCCTACGAGCAGTACTTC.

A remark on this clonotype: One junction end does not reproduce the germline sequence, and a read error may be involved. The chain recombines TRBV20-1 with TRBJ1-1, with D possibly matching TRBD1 (5 bases). This CDR3 has 15 amino acids. Per germline, CDR1 DFQATT and CDR2 SNEGSKA (reference sequence). DNA of the CDR3: TGCAGTGTTAGAGAAAGGGCAGGGATAGGCACTGAAGCTTTCTTT. Residues: CSVRERAGIGTEAFF.

In its sample, this clonotype was seen many times. The CDR3 reads CATDDRVNEKLFF. DNA of the CDR3: TGTGCCACAGACGACAGGGTGAATGAAAAACTGTTTTTT. The chain is built from TRBV15 and TRBJ1-4; 7 nucleotides line up with TRBD1. The CDR3 is 13 residues long. V dropped 9 bases and J dropped 5; count of bases not matched to a gene: 6. Germline lookup yields CDR1 LNHNV and CDR2 YYDKDF (reference sequence).

This chain connects TRBV7-2 to TRBJ1-2, with D unclear. The CDR3 runs 15 residues. The germline gives CDR1 SGHTA, CDR2 FQGNSA. The germline V and J ends were trimmed by 4 bases and 6 bases, with 18 bases remaining between them. CDR3 in DNA: TGTGCCAGCAGCTCAGTCGCAGCTGGATTCCATGGCTACACCTTC. Amino acids: CASSSVAAGFHGYTF.

V is TRBV4-1 and J is TRBJ2-5, with a possible D match to TRBD1 (5 bases). The CDR3 spans 15 residues. V gave up 2 bases and J gave up 5 bases, with 15 bases separating them. The germline V gene encodes CDR1 MGHRA and CDR2 YSYEKL. The CDR3 DNA reads TGCGCCAGCAGCCAACAGGGTTGGGAAGAGGAGACCCAGTACTTC. Translated: CASSQQGWEEETQYF.

This clonotype was seen only a few times. The rearrangement links TRBV11-2 to TRBJ1-4, with D perhaps TRBD1 (5 bases). Germline-derived CDR1 and CDR2 are SGHAT and FQNNGV. V dropped 6 bases and J dropped 6 bases, with 17 bases sitting between them. The CDR3 has 15 residues. The CDR3 sequence is CASSRDAGEYEKLFF. In DNA, the CDR3 is TGTGCCAGCAGTCGGGACGCCGGGGAATATGAAAAACTGTTTTTT.

In this sample, this clonotype turned up many times. The chain recombines TRBV15 with TRBJ1-5, with D hard to call. The CDR3 consists of 13 residues. Trimming stripped 3 bases from V and 4 bases from J, with 7 bases between. Germline-derived CDR1 and CDR2 are LNHNV and YYDKDF (reference sequence). The DNA for the CDR3 is TGTGCCACCAGCAGCGGGCGAAATCAGCCCCAGCATTTT. It codes for CATSSGRNQPQHF.

The chain has TRBV5-4 and TRBJ2-5; no clear D. V was trimmed by 1 base and J by 3 bases, leaving 25 bases between them. The CDR3 is made up of 19 amino acids. The germline CDR1 and CDR2 sequences are SGHNT and YYREEE (reference sequence). CDR3 sequence: CASSLLNGSWVKDEETQYF. DNA of the CDR3: TGTGCCAGCAGCTTGCTAAATGGGTCGTGGGTGAAGGACGAAGAGACCCAGTACTTC.

The V gene is TRBV25-1, the J gene TRBJ1-5; D perhaps matches TRBD1 (6 bases). V was pared by 4 bases and J by 3 bases, with 10 bases between. The germline V gene encodes CDR1 MGHDK and CDR2 SYGVNS. The CDR3 contains 14 residues. DNA of the CDR3: TGTGCCAGCAGTGCTCGGACAGTCAATCAGCCCCAGCATTTT. It encodes CASSARTVNQPQHF.

This clonotype appeared many times. V gene TRBV2 combines with J gene TRBJ1-5, with 9 bases identical to TRBD1. Looked up from germline, CDR1 is SNHLY and CDR2 is FYNNEI. The junction had 9 bases not matched to a gene; V was cut back by 2 bases and J by 7 bases. There are 16 residues in the CDR3. In nucleotides, the CDR3 is TGTGCCAGCAGTGAATTGGGGACAGGGTTTAGCCAGCCCCAGCATTTT. It encodes CASSELGTGFSQPQHF.

V usage is TRBV20-1 and J usage is TRBJ1-1; TRBD1 matches at 9 bases. Losses at the gene ends were 6 bases for V and 1 base for J; bases not matched to a gene: 6. The CDR3 runs to 14 residues. Germline V gene lookup returns CDR1 DFQATT and CDR2 SNEGSKA (reference sequence). In nucleotides, the CDR3 is TGCAGTGCCAGGGACAGGGTTAAGAACACTGAAGCTTTCTTT. It translates to CSARDRVKNTEAFF.

This clonotype was seen at least ten times. The chain couples TRBV19 to TRBJ2-7; tentatively, D is TRBD2 (6 bases). Germline-derived CDR1 and CDR2 are LNHDA and SQIVND (reference sequence). The ends were cut back, 5 bases at V and 3 bases at J, with 11 bases in the middle. The CDR3 covers 13 residues. The CDR3 protein is CASSYYGGYEQYF. The CDR3 bases are TGTGCCAGTAGTTACTACGGGGGCTACGAGCAGTACTTC.

This clonotype turned up a few times. The J gene is TRBJ1-1, the V gene TRBV6-4, with unresolved D. Germline CDR1 reads MRHNA; CDR2 reads SNTAGT. Trimming left V 5 bases short and J 3 bases short, with 13 bases between. This CDR3 region has 14 residues. The CDR3 reads CASSLSFGDTEAFF. CDR3 DNA: TGTGCCAGCAGTTTATCTTTCGGTGACACTGAAGCTTTCTTT.

This clonotype appeared a few times. This rearrangement joins TRBV27 to TRBJ1-5; unclear D gene. The length of the CDR3 is 13 residues. V lost 2 bases to trimming and J lost 7 bases, with 9 bases between them. CDR1 and CDR2 (germline): MNHEY, SMNVEV (reference sequence). The CDR3: CASSLRQTQPQHF. CDR3 DNA: TGTGCCAGCAGTTTAAGGCAGACCCAGCCCCAGCATTTT.